This TCR beta chain stems from a study of T cells in Graves' hyperthyroidism and ophthalmopathy (dated by TCRdb to about 2019). General notes on the study: A discovery cohort of fewer than 110 patients, about 40 with Graves' ophthalmopathy and about 60 with stable Graves' hyperthyroidism, was used to find distinguishing TCR V-J signatures. An independent validation cohort of 18 to 20 hyperthyroidism patients and about 16 patients who later progressed to ophthalmopathy tested prospective prediction of ophthalmopathy. The 95 to 100 discovery patients were divided at random into training and test sets in a 7:3 ratio. Once sampling was done, hyperthyroidism patients were given methimazole at a starting dose of 30 mg daily, whereas ophthalmopathy patients were given high-dose intravenous methylprednisolone. The paper describes TCR Vbeta CDR3 sequencing of roughly 130 peripheral blood samples, made up of 43 ophthalmopathy patients, 70 to 75 hyperthyroidism patients and roughly 17 progressor patients. Thyroid tissue and blood T-cell repertoires from over 5 Graves' hyperthyroidism patients were also compared in the study. What the study reported, not specific to this receptor: No statistical method was used to fix the sample size in advance, and group allocation was not hidden from the investigators. Most expanded thyroid clonotypes (frequency above 0.001) were also detected in blood, suggesting blood repertoires may reflect thyroid immune responses. In cross-validation, a model built on a 13 V-J signature told ophthalmopathy apart from stable hyperthyroidism with under 90% sensitivity and about 81% specificity, and in testing the same model reached 80%/75%. In validation, progression to ophthalmopathy was predicted by the model with 65% to 71% sensitivity and 72% to 85% specificity, a median of roughly six months before onset.

Exclusion was applied to patients with uncontrolled infections, other autoimmune diseases, pregnancy or lactation. Diagnoses were based on clinical symptoms, serum thyroxine and TRAb, thyroid ultrasound and orbital computed tomography. Trizol reagent was used to extract total RNA, and RNA quality was then checked on an Agilent 2100 Bioanalyzer. The TCR beta CDR3 regions were amplified from RNA transcripts. For the first round of RT-PCR on the TCR CDR3, the HTBI primer set was used together with the Qiagen OneStep RT-PCR kit. A second multiplex PCR round built the libraries, followed by size selection and purification. The libraries were sequenced on an Illumina HiSeq2000 using paired-end 100 bp reads. The study's processing was this. SOAPnuke was used to process the raw data, removing reads that contained adapters or uncalled bases, had a mean Phred below 15, or lacked an exact match to the constant primer or identifier. High-quality paired reads were merged using COPE v1.2.5, and each unique nucleotide sequence was defined as a clonotype. MiTCR v1.1 was used to align the clonotypes against IMGT TRBV, TRBD and TRBJ reference segments. Analysis was restricted to V-J combinations with a frequency above 0.0001, which covered 99% to 99.2% of repertoires. A TCS score was defined as the ratio between F50 (clonal expansion) and ExV (chaos), using BLOSUM62-based TCRdist between CDR3 peptides within each V-J. Welch's t-statistics and random forest reduced fewer than 600 V-J features to 13, which were used in a naive Bayes classifier (R e1071). Thyroid-blood repertoire similarity was quantified with the Morisita-Horn index. The public reads were run again by TCRdb, first through fastp at Q25 and then through MiXCR, and only productive beta chains were kept. Under each unique CDR3 protein, matching rows form one entry showing the most common genes and DNA. The V and J calls, along with clone size, are taken from TCRdb and not from the paper's own processing. A total of 450,000 to 700,000 distinct CDR3 sequences appear in this sample, about 45% of them only once. The top ten clones comprise roughly 20% of the sample.

As encoded in the germline V gene, CDR1 is SQVTM while CDR2 is ANQGSEA. Spanning cysteine to phenylalanine, the CDR3 consists of 8 amino acids. The entry retains the CDR3 DNA only, 24 bases that are in frame from base 1. V is clipped by 8 bases and J by 7 bases, and the sequence between their germline boundaries is 5 bases long. This clonotype appeared many times. Its specific antigen is unknown. No much larger clone exists at a distance of one base, and base qualities are not known. This receptor was obtained from an adult woman with Graves' disease, either hyperthyroidism or ophthalmopathy (not recorded which). The chain links TRBV29-1 with TRBJ1-2; the D gene is unclear. Sequencing was done on a sample of peripheral blood or thyroid tissue (not recorded which). For the CDR3, the sequence is CSLGGYTF. The DNA sequence is as follows: TGCAGCCTAGGTGGCTACACCTTC.